One sample yielded the 3 T cell receptor beta chains listed below, sequenced in a study of cytomegalovirus exposure and HLA in healthy donors. PCR employed 60 Vbeta and 13 Jbeta primers. Profiled with immunoSEQ multiplex PCR; TCRdb holds only in-frame clones, not every one. The repertoire holds about 150,000 clones, with nearly 80% as singletons. Sequencing was performed on PBMCs. The receptors stem from a woman aged 35 to 49 in good health and CMV-seronegative.

The V and J genes are TRBV5-4 and TRBJ1-1; 9 nucleotides match TRBD1. CDR3 length: 14 residues. V lost 7 bases to trimming and J lost 3 bases; unmatched junction nucleotides: 7. Per the germline V gene, CDR1 is SGHNT and CDR2 is YYREEE (reference sequence). CDR3 amino acids: CASGWTGVHTEAFF. In DNA, the CDR3 is TGTGCCAGCGGATGGACAGGGGTGCACACTGAAGCTTTCTTT.

This chain joins TRBV28 and TRBJ1-2; the match to TRBD1 covers 9 bases. The V and J ends lost 11 bases and 6 bases, in that order; junction bases with no gene match: 13. This CDR3 spans 14 amino acids. Germline assignment: CDR1 MDHEN and CDR2 SYDVKM. The CDR3 reads CAARGTGRRHGYTF. Here the CDR3 DNA reads TGTGCCGCGAGGGGGACAGGGAGGCGGCATGGCTACACCTTC.

Comment on this clone: Its ends do not fully match the called genes, so a read error is possible. This chain connects TRBV7-9 to TRBJ1-6, with D unresolved. Per the germline V gene, CDR1 is SEHNR and CDR2 is FQNEAQ (reference sequence). The CDR3 sequence is 15 residues long. Written as DNA, the CDR3 is TGTTCCAGCAGCCCTTTCGACCCGGGGATGTCACCCCTCCACTTT. The encoded protein is CSSSPFDPGMSPLHF.